This T cell receptor beta chain was observed in a study of blood T cells in healthy people across ages. A sample-barcoded 5' primer and a J-beta primer mix were used in a second PCR of about 6 to 12 cycles. TCRdb analysed the 5' RACE reads with MiXCR anew, one entry per CDR3 protein. The table records 800,000 to 900,000 distinct CDR3 sequences, about 62% of them present only once. The germline CDR1 and CDR2 sequences are SGHDN and FVKESK. Trimming stripped 0 bases from V and 12 bases from J, with 11 bases between. This CDR3 comprises 12 residues. Only one count was recorded for this clonotype. The sequencing input was blood. The receptor was derived from a man aged 25-45 years in good health. The chain couples TRBV14 to TRBJ1-2, with D hard to call. This CDR3 is CASSQDRLTHTF. The CDR3, as DNA: TGTGCCAGCAGCCAAGATCGATTGACGCACACCTTC. The variable domain in full, completed from reference TRBV14 and TRBJ1-2, reads EAGVTQFPSHSVIEKGQTVTLRCDPISGHDNLYWYRRVMGKEIKFLLHFVKESKQDESGMPNNRFLAERTGGTYSTLKVQPAELEDSGVYFCASSQDRLTHTFGSGTRLTVV.